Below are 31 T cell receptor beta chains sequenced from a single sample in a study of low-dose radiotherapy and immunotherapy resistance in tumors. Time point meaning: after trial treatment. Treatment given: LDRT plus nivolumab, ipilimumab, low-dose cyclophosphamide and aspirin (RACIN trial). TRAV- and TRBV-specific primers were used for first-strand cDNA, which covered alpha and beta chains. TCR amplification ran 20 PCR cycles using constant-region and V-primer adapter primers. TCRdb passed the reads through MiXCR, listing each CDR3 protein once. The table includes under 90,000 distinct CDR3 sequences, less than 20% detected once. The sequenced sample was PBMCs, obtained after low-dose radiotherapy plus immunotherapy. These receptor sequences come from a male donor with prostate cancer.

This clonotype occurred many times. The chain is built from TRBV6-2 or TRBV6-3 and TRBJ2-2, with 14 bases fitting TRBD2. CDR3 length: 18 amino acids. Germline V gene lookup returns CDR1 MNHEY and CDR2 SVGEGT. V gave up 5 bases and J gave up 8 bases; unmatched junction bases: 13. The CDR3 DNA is TGTGCCAGCAGTCCCCCGGGACTAGCGGGAGACCTCGGGGGGGAGCTGTTTTTT. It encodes CASSPPGLAGDLGGELFF.

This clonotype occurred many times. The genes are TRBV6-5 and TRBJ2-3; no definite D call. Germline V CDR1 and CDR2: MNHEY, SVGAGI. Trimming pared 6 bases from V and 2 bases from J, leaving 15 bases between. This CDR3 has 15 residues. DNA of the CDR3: TGTGCCAGCAGACGAGCCATTCAGACCACAGATACGCAGTATTTT. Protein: CASRRAIQTTDTQYF.

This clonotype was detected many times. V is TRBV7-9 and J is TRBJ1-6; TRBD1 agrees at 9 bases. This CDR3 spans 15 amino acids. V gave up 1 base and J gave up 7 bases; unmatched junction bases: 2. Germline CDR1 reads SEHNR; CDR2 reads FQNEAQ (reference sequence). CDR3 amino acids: CASSLVTGGNSPLHF. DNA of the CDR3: TGTGCCAGCAGCTTAGTGACAGGGGGAAATTCACCCCTCCACTTT.

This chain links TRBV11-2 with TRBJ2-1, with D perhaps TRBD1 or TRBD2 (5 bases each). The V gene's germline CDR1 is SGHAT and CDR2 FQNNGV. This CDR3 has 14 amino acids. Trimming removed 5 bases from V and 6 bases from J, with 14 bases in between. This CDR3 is CASSLGTPRNEQFF. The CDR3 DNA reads TGTGCCAGCAGCCTCGGGACCCCCCGCAATGAGCAGTTCTTC.

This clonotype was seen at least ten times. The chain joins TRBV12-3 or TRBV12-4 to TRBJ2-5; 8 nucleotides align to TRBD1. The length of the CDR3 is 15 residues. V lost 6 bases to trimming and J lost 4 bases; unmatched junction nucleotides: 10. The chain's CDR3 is CASSLRLQGAETQYF. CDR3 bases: TGTGCCAGCAGCCTTCGACTCCAGGGGGCAGAGACCCAGTACTTC.

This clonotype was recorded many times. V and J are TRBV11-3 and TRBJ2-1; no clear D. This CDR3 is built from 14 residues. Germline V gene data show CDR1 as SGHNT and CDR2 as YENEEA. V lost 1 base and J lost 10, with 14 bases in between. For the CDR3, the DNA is TGTGCCAGCAGCTTAGGAGTCGGGCCTTACGAGCAGTTCTTC. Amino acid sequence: CASSLGVGPYEQFF.

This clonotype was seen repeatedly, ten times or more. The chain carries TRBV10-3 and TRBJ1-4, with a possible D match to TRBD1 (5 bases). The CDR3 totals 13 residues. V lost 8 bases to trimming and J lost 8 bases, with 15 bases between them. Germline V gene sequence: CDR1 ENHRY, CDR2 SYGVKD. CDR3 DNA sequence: TGTGCCATCTCTCTGTCGGGGGTGGAAAAACTGTTTTTT. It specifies CAISLSGVEKLFF.

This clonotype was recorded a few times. The CDR3 loop is CASSQESTSGRGRTDTQYF. CDR3 coding DNA: TGTGCCAGCAGCCAAGAAAGTACTAGCGGGAGAGGACGCACAGATACGCAGTATTTT. The chain uses TRBV4-2 and TRBJ2-3; 11 bases line up with TRBD2. The trim removed 0 bases at V and 1 base at J, leaving 9 bases unmatched. The length of the CDR3 is 19 residues. CDR1 LGHNA and CDR2 YNFKEQ come from the germline V gene.

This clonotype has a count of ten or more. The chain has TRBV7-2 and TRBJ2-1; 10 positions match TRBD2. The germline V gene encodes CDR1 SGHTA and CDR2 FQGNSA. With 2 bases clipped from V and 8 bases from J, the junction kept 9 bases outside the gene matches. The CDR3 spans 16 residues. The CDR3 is CASSLSMASGSYEQFF. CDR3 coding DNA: TGTGCCAGCAGCTTAAGTATGGCTAGCGGGAGCTATGAGCAGTTCTTC.

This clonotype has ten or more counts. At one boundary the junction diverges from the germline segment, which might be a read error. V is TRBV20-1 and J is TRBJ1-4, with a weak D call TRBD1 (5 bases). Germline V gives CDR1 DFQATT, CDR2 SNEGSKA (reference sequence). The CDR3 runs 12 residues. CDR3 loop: CRAGLTSEKLFF. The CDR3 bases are TGCAGGGCAGGGTTAACTAGTGAAAAACTGTTTTTT.

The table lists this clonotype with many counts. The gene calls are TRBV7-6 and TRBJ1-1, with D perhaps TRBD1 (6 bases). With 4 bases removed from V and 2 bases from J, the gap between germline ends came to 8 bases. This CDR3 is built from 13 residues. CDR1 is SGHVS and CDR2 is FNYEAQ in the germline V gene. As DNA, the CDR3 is TGTGCCAGCAGCTGGGGACAAAACACTGAAGCTTTCTTT. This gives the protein CASSWGQNTEAFF. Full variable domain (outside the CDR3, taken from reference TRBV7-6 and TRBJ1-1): GAGVSQSPRYKVTKRGQDVALRCDPISGHVSLYWYRQALGQGPEFLTYFNYEAQQDKSGLPNDRFSAERPEGSISTLTIQRTEQRDSAMYRCASSWGQNTEAFFGQGTRLTVV.

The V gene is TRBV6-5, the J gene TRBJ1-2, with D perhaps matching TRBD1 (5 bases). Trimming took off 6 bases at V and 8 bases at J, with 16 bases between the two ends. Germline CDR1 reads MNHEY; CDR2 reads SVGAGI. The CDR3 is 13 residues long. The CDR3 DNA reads TGTGCCAGCAGCTATGTCCAGGGTGGAGGCTACACCTTC. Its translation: CASSYVQGGGYTF.

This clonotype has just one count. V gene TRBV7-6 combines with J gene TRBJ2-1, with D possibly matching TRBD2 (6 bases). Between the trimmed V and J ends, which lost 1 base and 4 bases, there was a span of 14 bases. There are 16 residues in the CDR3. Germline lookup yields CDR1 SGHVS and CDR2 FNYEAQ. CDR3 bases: TGTGCCAGCAGCTTAGTGTTAGCGGAAGATTACAATGAGCAGTTCTTC. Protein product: CASSLVLAEDYNEQFF.

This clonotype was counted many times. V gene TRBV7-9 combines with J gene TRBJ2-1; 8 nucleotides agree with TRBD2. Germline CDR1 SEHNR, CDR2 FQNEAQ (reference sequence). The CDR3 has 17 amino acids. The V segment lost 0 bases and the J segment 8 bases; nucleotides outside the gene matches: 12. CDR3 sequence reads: CASSLAGLAGSLDEQFF. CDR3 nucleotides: TGTGCCAGCAGCTTAGCCGGACTAGCCGGGTCGTTGGATGAGCAGTTCTTC.

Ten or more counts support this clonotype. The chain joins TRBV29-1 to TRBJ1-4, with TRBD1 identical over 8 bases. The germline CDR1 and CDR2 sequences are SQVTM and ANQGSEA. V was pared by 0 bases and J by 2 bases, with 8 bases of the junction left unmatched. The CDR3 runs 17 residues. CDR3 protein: CSVEDWTGRSTNEKLFF. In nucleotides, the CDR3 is TGCAGCGTTGAAGATTGGACAGGGAGATCCACTAATGAAAAACTGTTTTTT.

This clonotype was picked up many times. CDR3: CASGGGTDTQYF. The CDR3, as DNA: TGTGCCAGCGGGGGGGGCACAGATACGCAGTATTTT. The chain is built from TRBV3-1 and TRBJ2-3; 7 bases are a match to TRBD2. CDR3 length: 12 residues. Looked up from germline, CDR1 is LGHDT and CDR2 is YNNKEL (reference sequence). The ends lost 8 bases at V and 1 base at J; junction bases unmatched: 0.

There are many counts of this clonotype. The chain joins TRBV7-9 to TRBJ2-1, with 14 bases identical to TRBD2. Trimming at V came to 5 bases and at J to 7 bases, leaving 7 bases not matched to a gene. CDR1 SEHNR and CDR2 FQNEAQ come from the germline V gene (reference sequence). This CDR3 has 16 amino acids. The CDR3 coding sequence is TGTGCCAGCAGCGCCAGGGGACTAGCGGGAGCGAATGAGCAGTTCTTC. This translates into CASSARGLAGANEQFF.

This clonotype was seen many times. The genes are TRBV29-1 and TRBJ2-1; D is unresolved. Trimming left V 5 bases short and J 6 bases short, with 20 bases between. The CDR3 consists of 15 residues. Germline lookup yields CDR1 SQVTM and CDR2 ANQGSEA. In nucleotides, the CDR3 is TGCAGCGTTCCGGGCAGGATGTTTCTCGTCAATGAGCAGTTCTTC. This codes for CSVPGRMFLVNEQFF.

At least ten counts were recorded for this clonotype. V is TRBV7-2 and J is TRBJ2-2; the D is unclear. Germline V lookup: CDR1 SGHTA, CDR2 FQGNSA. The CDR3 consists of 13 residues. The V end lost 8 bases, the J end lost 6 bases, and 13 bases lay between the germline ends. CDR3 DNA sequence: TGTGCCAGCGGAGAGGTCCTACCCGGGGAGCTGTTTTTT. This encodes CASGEVLPGELFF.

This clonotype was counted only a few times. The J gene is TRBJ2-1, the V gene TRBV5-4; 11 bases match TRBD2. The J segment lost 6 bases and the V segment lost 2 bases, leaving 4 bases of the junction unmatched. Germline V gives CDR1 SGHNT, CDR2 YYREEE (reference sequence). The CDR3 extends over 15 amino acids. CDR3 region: CASSLQLAGVNEQFF. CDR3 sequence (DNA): TGTGCCAGCAGCTTACAACTAGCGGGAGTCAATGAGCAGTTCTTC.

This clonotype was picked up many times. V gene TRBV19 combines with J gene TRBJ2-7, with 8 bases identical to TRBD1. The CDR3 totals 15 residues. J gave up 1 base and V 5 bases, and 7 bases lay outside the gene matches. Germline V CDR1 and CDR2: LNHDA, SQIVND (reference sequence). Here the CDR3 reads CASSAQGVRSYEQYF. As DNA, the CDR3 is TGTGCCAGTAGTGCACAGGGGGTAAGGTCCTACGAGCAGTACTTC.

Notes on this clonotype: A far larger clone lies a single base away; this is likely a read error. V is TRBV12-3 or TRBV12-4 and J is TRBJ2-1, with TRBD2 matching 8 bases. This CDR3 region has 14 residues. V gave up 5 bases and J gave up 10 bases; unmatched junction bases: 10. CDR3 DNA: TGTGCCAGCAGTCCCACTAGCGGAACCTACGAGCAGTTCTTC. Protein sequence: CASSPTSGTYEQFF.

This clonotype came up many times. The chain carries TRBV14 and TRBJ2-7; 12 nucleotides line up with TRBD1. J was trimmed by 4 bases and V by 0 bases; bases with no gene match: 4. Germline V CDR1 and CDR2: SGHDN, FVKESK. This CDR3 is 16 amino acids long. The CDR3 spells CASSQDPGQGAYEQYF. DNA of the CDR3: TGTGCCAGCAGCCAAGACCCGGGACAGGGGGCTTACGAGCAGTACTTC.

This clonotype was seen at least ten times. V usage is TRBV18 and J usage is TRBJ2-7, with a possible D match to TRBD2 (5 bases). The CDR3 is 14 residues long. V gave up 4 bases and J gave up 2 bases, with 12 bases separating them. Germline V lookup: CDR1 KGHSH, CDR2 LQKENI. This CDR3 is CASSQGLDAYEQYF. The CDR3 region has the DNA TGTGCCAGCTCACAAGGACTTGACGCCTACGAGCAGTACTTC.

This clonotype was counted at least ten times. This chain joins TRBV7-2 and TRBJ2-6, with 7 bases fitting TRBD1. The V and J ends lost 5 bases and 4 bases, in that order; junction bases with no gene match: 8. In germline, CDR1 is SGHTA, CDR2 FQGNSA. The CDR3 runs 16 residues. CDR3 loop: CASSKTGAPGANVLTF. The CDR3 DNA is TGTGCCAGCAGCAAAACAGGGGCGCCAGGGGCCAACGTCCTGACTTTC.

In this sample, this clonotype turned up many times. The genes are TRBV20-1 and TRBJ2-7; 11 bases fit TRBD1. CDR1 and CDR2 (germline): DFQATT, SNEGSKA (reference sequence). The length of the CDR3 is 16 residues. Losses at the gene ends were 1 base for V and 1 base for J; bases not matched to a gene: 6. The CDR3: CSARVGDRGSSYEQYF. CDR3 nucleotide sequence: TGCAGTGCTAGAGTGGGGGACAGGGGGTCATCCTACGAGCAGTACTTC.

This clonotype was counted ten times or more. CDR3 nucleotide sequence: TGTGCCAGCAGTGAGTTGAGCGGGAGCTCCTACGAGCAGTACTTC. Amino acids: CASSELSGSSYEQYF. The chain joins TRBV2 to TRBJ2-7; 8 nucleotides align to TRBD2. Germline V lookup: CDR1 SNHLY, CDR2 FYNNEI. The CDR3 is 15 amino acids. Trimming cost V 3 bases and J 0 bases; bases outside gene matches: 4.

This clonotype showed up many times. In nucleotides, the CDR3 is TGTGCCAGCAGTACCCGGACAGCCTACGAGCAGTACTTC. This encodes CASSTRTAYEQYF. V is TRBV12-3 or TRBV12-4 and J is TRBJ2-7, with a possible D match to TRBD1 (6 bases). V shed 5 bases and J shed 2 bases, with 10 bases lying between them. The CDR3 consists of 13 residues.

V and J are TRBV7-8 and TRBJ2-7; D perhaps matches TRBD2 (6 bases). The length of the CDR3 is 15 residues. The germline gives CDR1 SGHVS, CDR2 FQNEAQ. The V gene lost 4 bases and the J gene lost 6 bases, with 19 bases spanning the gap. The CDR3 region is CASSSNIGMGGEQYF. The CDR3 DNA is TGTGCCAGCAGCTCCAATATAGGAATGGGAGGCGAGCAGTACTTC.

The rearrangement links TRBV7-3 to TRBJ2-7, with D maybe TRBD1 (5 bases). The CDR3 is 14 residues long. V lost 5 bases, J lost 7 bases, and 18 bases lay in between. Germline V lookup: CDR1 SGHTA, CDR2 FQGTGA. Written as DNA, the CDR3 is TGTGCCAGCAGCCCCATGGCGCCTAGGGGTGAGCAGTACTTC. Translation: CASSPMAPRGEQYF.

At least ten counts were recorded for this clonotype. CDR3 in amino acids: CASSGGGVLWLNTEAFF. For the CDR3, the DNA is TGCGCCAGCAGCGGGGGAGGGGTGCTTTGGTTGAACACTGAAGCTTTCTTT. The rearrangement links TRBV4-1 to TRBJ1-1; D might be TRBD1 (5 bases). Between the trimmed V and J ends, which lost 5 bases and 0 bases, there was a span of 19 bases. Germline assignment: CDR1 MGHRA and CDR2 YSYEKL. CDR3 length: 17 residues.